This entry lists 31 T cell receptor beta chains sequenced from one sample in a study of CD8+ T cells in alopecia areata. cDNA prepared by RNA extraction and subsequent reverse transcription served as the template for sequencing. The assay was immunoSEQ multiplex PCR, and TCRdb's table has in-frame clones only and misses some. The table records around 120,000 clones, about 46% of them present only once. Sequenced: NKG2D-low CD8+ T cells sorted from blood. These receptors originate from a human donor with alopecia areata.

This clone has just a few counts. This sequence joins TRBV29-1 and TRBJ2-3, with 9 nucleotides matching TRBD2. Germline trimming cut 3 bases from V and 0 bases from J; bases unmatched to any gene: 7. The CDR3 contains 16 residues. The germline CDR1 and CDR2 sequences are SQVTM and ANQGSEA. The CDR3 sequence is CSVEGGSGSSTDTQYF. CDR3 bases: TGCAGCGTTGAGGGTGGTAGCGGGAGTAGCACAGATACGCAGTATTTT.

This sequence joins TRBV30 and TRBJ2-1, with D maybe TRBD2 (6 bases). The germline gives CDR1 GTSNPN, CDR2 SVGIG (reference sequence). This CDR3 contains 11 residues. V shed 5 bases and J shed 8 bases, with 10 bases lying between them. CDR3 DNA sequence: TGTGCCTGGGCGGGGAGCGATGAGCAGTTCTTC. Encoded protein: CAWAGSDEQFF.

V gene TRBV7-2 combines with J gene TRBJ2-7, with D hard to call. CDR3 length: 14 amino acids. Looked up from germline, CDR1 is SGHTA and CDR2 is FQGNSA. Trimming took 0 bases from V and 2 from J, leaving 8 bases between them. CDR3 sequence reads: CASSLAGQPYEQYF. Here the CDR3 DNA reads TGTGCCAGCAGCTTAGCAGGCCAACCCTACGAGCAGTACTTC.

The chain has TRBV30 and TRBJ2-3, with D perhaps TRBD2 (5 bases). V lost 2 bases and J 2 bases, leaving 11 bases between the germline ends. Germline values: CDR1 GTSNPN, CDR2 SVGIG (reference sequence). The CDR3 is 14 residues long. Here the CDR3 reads CAWSYGVATDTQYF. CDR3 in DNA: TGTGCCTGGAGTTACGGGGTGGCCACAGATACGCAGTATTTT.

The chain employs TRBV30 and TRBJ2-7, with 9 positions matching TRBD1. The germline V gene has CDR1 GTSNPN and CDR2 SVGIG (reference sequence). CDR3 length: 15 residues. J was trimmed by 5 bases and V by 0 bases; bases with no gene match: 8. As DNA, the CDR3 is TGTGCCTGGAGTGTAGTGGGGACAGGGTCCCACGAGCAGTACTTC. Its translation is CAWSVVGTGSHEQYF.

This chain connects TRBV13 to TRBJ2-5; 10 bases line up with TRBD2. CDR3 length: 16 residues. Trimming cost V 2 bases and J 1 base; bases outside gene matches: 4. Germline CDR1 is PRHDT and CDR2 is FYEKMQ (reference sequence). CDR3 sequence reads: CASSLRLAGAQETQYF. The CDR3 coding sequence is TGTGCCAGCAGCTTACGCCTAGCGGGGGCCCAAGAGACCCAGTACTTC.

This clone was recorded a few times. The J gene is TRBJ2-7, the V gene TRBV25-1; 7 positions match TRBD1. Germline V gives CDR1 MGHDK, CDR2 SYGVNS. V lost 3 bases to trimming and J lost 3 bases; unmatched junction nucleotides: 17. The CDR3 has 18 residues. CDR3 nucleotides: TGTGCCAGCAGTGATCACACAGGGGCAACCCTCTACGGCTACGAGCAGTACTTC. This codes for CASSDHTGATLYGYEQYF.

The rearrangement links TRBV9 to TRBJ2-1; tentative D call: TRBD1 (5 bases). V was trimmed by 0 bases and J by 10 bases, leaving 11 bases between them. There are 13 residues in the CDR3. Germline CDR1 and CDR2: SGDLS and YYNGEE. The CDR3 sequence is CASSVVGHGEQFF. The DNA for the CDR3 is TGTGCCAGCAGCGTAGTGGGGCACGGAGAGCAGTTCTTC.

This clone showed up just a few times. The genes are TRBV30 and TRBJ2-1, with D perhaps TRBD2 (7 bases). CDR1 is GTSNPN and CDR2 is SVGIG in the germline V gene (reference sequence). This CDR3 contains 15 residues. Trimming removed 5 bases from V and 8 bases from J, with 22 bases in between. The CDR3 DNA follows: TGTGCCTGGTCCATTGGGACACCGGCGGGGGATGAGCAGTTCTTC. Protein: CAWSIGTPAGDEQFF.

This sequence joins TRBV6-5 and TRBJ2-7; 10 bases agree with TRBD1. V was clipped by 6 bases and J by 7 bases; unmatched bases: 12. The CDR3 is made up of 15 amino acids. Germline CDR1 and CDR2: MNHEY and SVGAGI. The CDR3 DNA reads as TGTGCCAGCAGGAGAACCGGGACAGGGGTGAGTGAGCAGTACTTC. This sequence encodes CASRRTGTGVSEQYF.

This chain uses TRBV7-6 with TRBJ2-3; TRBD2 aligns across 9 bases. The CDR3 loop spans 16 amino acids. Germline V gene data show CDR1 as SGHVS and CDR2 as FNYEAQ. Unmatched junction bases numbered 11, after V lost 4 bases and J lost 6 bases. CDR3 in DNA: TGTGCCAGCAGCTCAACTAGCGGGTTGGGCGTGGATACGCAGTATTTT. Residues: CASSSTSGLGVDTQYF.

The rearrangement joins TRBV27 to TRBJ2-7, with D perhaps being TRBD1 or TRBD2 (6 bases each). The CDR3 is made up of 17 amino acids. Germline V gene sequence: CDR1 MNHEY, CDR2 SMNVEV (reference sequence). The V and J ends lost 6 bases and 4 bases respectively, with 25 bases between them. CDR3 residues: CASSYVGGEGPAYEQYF. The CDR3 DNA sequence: TGTGCCAGCAGCTATGTGGGGGGCGAGGGCCCAGCTTACGAGCAGTACTTC.

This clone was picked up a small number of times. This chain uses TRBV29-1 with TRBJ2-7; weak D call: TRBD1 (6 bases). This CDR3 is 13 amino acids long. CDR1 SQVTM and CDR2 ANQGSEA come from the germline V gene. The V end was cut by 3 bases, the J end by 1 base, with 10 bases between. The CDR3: CSVDEGESYEQYF. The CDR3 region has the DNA TGCAGCGTTGACGAGGGGGAGTCCTACGAGCAGTACTTC.

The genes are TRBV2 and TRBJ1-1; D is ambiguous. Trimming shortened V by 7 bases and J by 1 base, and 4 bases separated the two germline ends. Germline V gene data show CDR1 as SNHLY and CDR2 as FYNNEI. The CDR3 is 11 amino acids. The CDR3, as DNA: TGTGCCAGCATGAGGAACACTGAAGCTTTCTTT. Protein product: CASMRNTEAFF.

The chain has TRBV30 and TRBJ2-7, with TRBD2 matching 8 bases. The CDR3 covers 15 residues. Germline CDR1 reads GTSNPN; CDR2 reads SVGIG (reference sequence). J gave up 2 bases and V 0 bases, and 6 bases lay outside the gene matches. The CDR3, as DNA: TGTGCCTGGAGTGTACCCACAGCGGGGGCCTACGAGCAGTACTTC. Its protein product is CAWSVPTAGAYEQYF.

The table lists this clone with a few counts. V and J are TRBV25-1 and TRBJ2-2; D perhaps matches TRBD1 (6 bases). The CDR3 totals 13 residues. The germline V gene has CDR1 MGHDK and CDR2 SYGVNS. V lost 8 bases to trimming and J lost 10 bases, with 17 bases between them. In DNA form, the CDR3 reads TGTGCCAGCCATCAGGGGTCGAACGAGGAGCTGTTTTTT. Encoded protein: CASHQGSNEELFF.

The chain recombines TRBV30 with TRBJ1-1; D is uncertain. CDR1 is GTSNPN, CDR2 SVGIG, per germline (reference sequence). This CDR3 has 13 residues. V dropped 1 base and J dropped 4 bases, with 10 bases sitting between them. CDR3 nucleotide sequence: TGTGCCTGGAGTGATGTGGGCAGCACTGAAGCTTTCTTT. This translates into CAWSDVGSTEAFF.

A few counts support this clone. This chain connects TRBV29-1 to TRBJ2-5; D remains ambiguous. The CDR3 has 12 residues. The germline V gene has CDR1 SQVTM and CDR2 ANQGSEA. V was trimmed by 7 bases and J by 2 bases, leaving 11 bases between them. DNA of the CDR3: TGCAGCGCATCCCCAAAACAAGAGACCCAGTACTTC. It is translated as CSASPKQETQYF.

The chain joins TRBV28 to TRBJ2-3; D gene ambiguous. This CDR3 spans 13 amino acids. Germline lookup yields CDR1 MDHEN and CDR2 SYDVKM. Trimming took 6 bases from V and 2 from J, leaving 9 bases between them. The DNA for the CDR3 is TGTGCCAGCAGCGACACCTACACAGATACGCAGTATTTT. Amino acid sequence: CASSDTYTDTQYF.

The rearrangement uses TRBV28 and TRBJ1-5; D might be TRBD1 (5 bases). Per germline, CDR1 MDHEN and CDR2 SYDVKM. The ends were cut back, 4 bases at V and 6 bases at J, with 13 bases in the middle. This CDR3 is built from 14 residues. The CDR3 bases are TGTGCCAGCAGTTGGGGGACGGGCCGTCAGCCCCAGCATTTT. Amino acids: CASSWGTGRQPQHF.

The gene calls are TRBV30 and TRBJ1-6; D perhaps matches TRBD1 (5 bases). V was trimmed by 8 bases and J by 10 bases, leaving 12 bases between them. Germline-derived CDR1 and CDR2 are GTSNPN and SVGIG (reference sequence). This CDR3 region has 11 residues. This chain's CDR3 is CAALGDSPLHF. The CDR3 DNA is TGTGCCGCCCTCGGGGACTCACCCCTCCACTTT.

For the CDR3, the DNA is TGTGCCAGCAGTCAGGGGGTTGAGCAGTACTTC. Encoded protein: CASSQGVEQYF. V and J are TRBV27 and TRBJ2-7; TRBD1 matches at 7 bases. The germline CDR1 and CDR2 sequences are MNHEY and SMNVEV (reference sequence). The CDR3 extends over 11 amino acids. Losses at the gene ends were 5 bases for V and 7 bases for J; bases not matched to a gene: 2.

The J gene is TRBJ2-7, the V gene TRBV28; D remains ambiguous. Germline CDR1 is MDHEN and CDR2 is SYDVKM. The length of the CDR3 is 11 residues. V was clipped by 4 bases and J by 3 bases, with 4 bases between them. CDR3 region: CASSSDYEQYF. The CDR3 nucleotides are TGTGCCAGCAGTTCTGACTACGAGCAGTACTTC.

The CDR3 region has the DNA TGTGCCTGGAGTGTATATACAGATACGCAGTATTTT. Translated, it gives CAWSVYTDTQYF. This chain uses TRBV30 with TRBJ2-3; D is undetermined. CDR3 length: 12 residues. V was trimmed by 0 bases and J by 3 bases, leaving 4 bases between them. Germline-derived CDR1 and CDR2 are GTSNPN and SVGIG (reference sequence).

CDR3 DNA: TGCGCCAGCAGCCAAGATAGCGACACTGAAGCTTTCTTT. This translates into CASSQDSDTEAFF. This rearrangement joins TRBV4-1 to TRBJ1-1; D is unclear. The V gene's germline CDR1 is MGHRA and CDR2 YSYEKL. V dropped 0 bases and J dropped 3 bases, with 5 bases sitting between them. This CDR3 spans 13 amino acids.

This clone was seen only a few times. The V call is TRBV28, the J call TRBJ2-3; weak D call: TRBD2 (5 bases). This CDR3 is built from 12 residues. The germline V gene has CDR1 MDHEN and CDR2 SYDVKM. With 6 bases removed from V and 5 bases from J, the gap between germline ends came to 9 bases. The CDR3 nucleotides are TGTGCCAGCAGCCCGAGCGGAGATACGCAGTATTTT. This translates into CASSPSGDTQYF. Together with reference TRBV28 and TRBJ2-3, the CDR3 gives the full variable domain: DVKVTQSSRYLVKRTGEKVFLECVQDMDHENMFWYRQDPGLGLRLIYFSYDVKMKEKGDIPEGYSVSREKKERFSLILESASTNQTSMYLCASSPSGDTQYFGPGTRLTVL.

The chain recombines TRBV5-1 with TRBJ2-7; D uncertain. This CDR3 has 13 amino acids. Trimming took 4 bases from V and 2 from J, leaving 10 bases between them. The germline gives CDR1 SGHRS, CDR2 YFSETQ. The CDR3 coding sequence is TGCGCCAGCAGCGCAGACACTACCTACGAGCAGTACTTC. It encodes CASSADTTYEQYF.

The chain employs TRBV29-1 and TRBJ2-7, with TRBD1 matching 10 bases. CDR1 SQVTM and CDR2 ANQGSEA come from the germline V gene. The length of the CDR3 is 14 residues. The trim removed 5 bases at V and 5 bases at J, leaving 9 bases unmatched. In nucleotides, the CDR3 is TGCAGCGTTCCAGGCTGGGACAGGGGAAACGAGCAGTACTTC. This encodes CSVPGWDRGNEQYF.

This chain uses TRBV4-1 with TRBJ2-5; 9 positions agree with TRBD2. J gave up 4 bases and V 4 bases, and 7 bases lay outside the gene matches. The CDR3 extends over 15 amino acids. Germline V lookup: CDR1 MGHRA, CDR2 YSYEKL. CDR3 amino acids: CASSPTSGSLETQYF. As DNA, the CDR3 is TGCGCCAGCAGCCCGACTAGCGGATCTTTAGAGACCCAGTACTTC.

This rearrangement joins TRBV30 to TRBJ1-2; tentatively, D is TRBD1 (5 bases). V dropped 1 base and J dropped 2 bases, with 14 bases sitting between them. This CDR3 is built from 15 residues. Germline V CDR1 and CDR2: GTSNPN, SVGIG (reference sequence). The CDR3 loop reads CAWSEDVGTNYGYTF. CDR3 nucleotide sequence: TGTGCCTGGAGTGAGGACGTAGGGACCAACTATGGCTACACCTTC.

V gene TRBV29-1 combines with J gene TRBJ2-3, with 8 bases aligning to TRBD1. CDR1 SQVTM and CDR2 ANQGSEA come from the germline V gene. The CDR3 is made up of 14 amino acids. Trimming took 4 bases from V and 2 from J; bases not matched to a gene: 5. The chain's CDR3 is CSVAGTGLTDTQYF. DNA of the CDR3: TGCAGCGTTGCCGGGACAGGACTCACAGATACGCAGTATTTT.